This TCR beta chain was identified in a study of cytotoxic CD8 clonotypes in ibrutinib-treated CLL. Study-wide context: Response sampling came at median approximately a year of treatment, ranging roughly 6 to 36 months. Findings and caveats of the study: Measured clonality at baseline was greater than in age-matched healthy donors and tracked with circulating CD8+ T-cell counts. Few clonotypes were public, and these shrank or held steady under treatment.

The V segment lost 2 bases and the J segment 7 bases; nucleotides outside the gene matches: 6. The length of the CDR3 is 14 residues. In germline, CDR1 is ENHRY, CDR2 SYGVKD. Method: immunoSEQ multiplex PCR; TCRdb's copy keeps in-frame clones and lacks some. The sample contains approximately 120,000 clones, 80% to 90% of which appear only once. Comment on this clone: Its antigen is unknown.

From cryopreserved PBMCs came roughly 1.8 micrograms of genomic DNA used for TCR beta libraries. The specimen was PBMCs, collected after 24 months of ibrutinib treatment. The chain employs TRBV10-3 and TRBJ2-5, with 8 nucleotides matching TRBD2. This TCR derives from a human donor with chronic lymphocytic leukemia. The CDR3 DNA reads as TGTGCCATCAGTGAGGCGGGGGGCTCGGGGACCCAGTACTTC. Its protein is CAISEAGGSGTQYF.